This TCR beta chain was observed in a study of blood T cell repertoires in COVID-19. Study background: Donors in the United States, Italy and Spain gave samples during acute or convalescent COVID-19. PBMCs, B-cell-depleted T cells, or T cells were the source of the cDNA or gDNA that made up the material.

J lost 11 bases, V lost 6 bases, and 19 bases had no gene match. CDR1 is SNHLY and CDR2 is FYNNEI in the germline V gene. The length of the CDR3 is 16 residues. Per the study methods: Nucleated cell counts were estimated from reference gene primer amplification. Profiling relied on immunoSEQ multiplex PCR, and the TCRdb table lists in-frame clones only, not all of them. The V and J calls and the clone size are those of that table, but D and trimming were determined from the DNA. Seen here are about 140,000 clones, about 86% observed once, and the top ten hold approximately 1.5%. This sequence was found in a woman aged 55-75 years with acute or convalescent COVID-19. The chain combines TRBV2 with TRBJ2-5, with 9 bases identical to TRBD2. Sequencing was carried out using peripheral blood. CDR3 loop: CASSGRAAGGPSRQYF. In DNA, the CDR3 is TGTGCCAGCAGCGGGCGAGCAGCGGGGGGCCCCAGCCGGCAGTACTTC.